This entry lists 28 T cell receptor beta chains sequenced from one sample in a study of blood T cells in healthy people across ages. A sample-barcoded 5' primer and a J-beta primer mix were used in a second PCR of roughly 6 to 12 cycles. From the 5' RACE reads, TCRdb called clonotypes with MiXCR, one entry per CDR3 protein. The data show around 1,000,000 distinct CDR3 sequences, 20% to 25% seen once. The same data also contributed to another study, on T cells of mothers and their children.

Specimen: blood. The receptors derive from a girl aged 2 to 9 in good health.

V is TRBV29-1 and J is TRBJ2-6; no firm D call. CDR1 SQVTM and CDR2 ANQGSEA come from the germline V gene. The CDR3 runs 15 residues. The ends were cut back, 3 bases at V and 0 bases at J, with 9 bases in the middle. CDR3 nucleotide sequence: TGCAGCGTTGAGCTTCCGGGCTCTGGGGCCAACGTCCTGACTTTC. Translated: CSVELPGSGANVLTF.

The chain carries TRBV28 and TRBJ2-3; D is ambiguous. The germline V and J ends were trimmed by 1 base and 7 bases, with 6 bases remaining between them. The CDR3 is made up of 12 amino acids. Germline CDR1 MDHEN, CDR2 SYDVKM. The CDR3 reads CASSLSGYTQYF. The CDR3 DNA reads TGTGCCAGCAGTTTATCCGGGTATACGCAGTATTTT.

This clonotype was counted a few times. The chain uses TRBV7-2 and TRBJ2-5; possibly TRBD1 for D (6 bases). The CDR3 length is 15 residues. Looked up from germline, CDR1 is SGHTA and CDR2 is FQGNSA. V was pared by 1 base and J by 5 bases, with 14 bases between. CDR3 sequence (DNA): TGTGCCAGCAGCTTAGAGGGGATCAGGGGTGAGACCCAGTACTTC. Amino acids: CASSLEGIRGETQYF.

This clonotype was observed a few times. The chain carries TRBV28 and TRBJ2-7, with 9 positions matching TRBD2. V was pared by 10 bases and J by 0 bases, with 28 bases of the junction left unmatched. Germline CDR1 reads MDHEN; CDR2 reads SYDVKM. This CDR3 comprises 21 residues. CDR3 sequence (DNA): TGTGCCACCTATGGAGGGACCTACTTAGCGGGAGATCGACCCCGCTCCTACGAGCAGTACTTC. Its translation: CATYGGTYLAGDRPRSYEQYF.

The chain carries TRBV29-1 and TRBJ2-5; D tentatively reads TRBD1 or TRBD2 (5 bases each). This CDR3 is built from 12 residues. Per germline, CDR1 SQVTM and CDR2 ANQGSEA. Trimming left V 7 bases short and J 4 bases short, with 13 bases between. This chain's CDR3 is CSGRDGGETQYF. DNA of the CDR3: TGCAGCGGCAGGGATGGGGGAGAGACCCAGTACTTC.

The J gene is TRBJ2-1, the V gene TRBV28; 13 bases are shared with TRBD2. The CDR3 has 17 amino acids. The J segment lost 4 bases and the V segment lost 4 bases, leaving 7 bases of the junction unmatched. Germline V CDR1 and CDR2: MDHEN, SYDVKM. The CDR3 nucleotides are TGTGCCAGCAGTTCCTCCGGACTAGCGGGAGTTTACAATGAGCAGTTCTTC. As protein: CASSSSGLAGVYNEQFF.

This clonotype occurred a few times. This chain joins TRBV5-1 and TRBJ2-1; 9 bases align to TRBD2. Germline CDR1 is SGHRS and CDR2 is YFSETQ. The CDR3 is 15 amino acids. Unmatched junction bases numbered 8, after V lost 2 bases and J lost 8 bases. The CDR3 DNA is TGCGCCAGCAGCTTCCTACGCGGGAGGGCAGATGAGCAGTTCTTC. It codes for CASSFLRGRADEQFF. Full variable domain (remainder filled in from reference TRBV5-1 and TRBJ2-1): KAGVTQTPRYLIKTRGQQVTLSCSPISGHRSVSWYQQTPGQGLQFLFEYFSETQRNKGNFPGRFSGRQFSNSRSEMNVSTLELGDSALYLCASSFLRGRADEQFFGPGTRLTVL.

This chain joins TRBV12-3 or TRBV12-4 and TRBJ2-7; perhaps TRBD1 as D (6 bases). V lost 4 bases, J lost 3 bases, and 13 bases lay in between. The length of the CDR3 is 14 residues. In DNA, the CDR3 is TGTGCCAGCAGTTCAGCTAGCAGGGGCTACGAGCAGTACTTC. As protein: CASSSASRGYEQYF.

This chain links TRBV7-8 with TRBJ2-3; unclear D gene. The germline gives CDR1 SGHVS, CDR2 FQNEAQ. Trimming took off 2 bases at V and 2 bases at J, with 11 bases between the two ends. CDR3 length equals 15 residues. The CDR3 coding sequence is TGTGCCAGCAGCTTATACATGTCGAACACAGATACGCAGTATTTT. Translation gives CASSLYMSNTDTQYF.

This clonotype was recorded a few times. The chain has TRBV20-1 and TRBJ2-5; 8 nucleotides agree with TRBD2. The J call is doubtful: the DNA matches TRBJ2-1 better. Germline V gene sequence: CDR1 DFQATT, CDR2 SNEGSKA (reference sequence). This CDR3 is 15 amino acids long. The DNA for the CDR3 is TGCAGTGCGGAAGCGGGAGACCCACCATACAATGAGCAGTTCTTC. It translates to CSAEAGDPPYNEQFF.

V gene TRBV28 combines with J gene TRBJ1-1; D uncertain. The CDR3 runs 14 residues. V lost 4 bases and J lost 2, with 11 bases in between. Germline V gives CDR1 MDHEN, CDR2 SYDVKM. CDR3 coding DNA: TGTGCCAGCAGTTCAGGCTGGGAAAACACTGAAGCTTTCTTT. It codes for CASSSGWENTEAFF.

The V and J genes are TRBV10-3 and TRBJ2-5, with D possibly TRBD2 on 7 matching bases. V lost 3 bases and J lost 5, with 19 bases in between. CDR1 and CDR2 from the germline V gene are ENHRY and SYGVKD. The CDR3 covers 16 residues. In DNA, the CDR3 is TGTGCCATCAGTGAACGTGGGGGGGGCGCGAGGGAGACCCAGTACTTC. Translation gives CAISERGGGARETQYF.

This clonotype appeared a few times. A read error may produce the germline difference seen at one junction end. The chain uses TRBV9 and TRBJ2-3; 8 positions agree with TRBD2. Germline-derived CDR1 and CDR2 are SGDLS and YYNGEE. The CDR3 sequence is 15 residues long. The CDR3 region has the DNA TGTGCCACAACCCCCCCCGGGGGGACTAGGGATACGCGGTATTTT. Residues: CATTPPGGTRDTRYF. Full variable domain (outside the CDR3, taken from reference TRBV9 and TRBJ2-3): DSGVTQTPKHLITATGQRVTLRCSPRSGDLSVYWYQQSLDQGLQFLIQYYNGEERAKGNILERFSAQQFPDLHSELNLSSLELGDSALYFCATTPPGGTRDTRYFGPGTRLTVL.

In this sample, this clonotype turned up a few times. The chain is built from TRBV9 and TRBJ1-2; no definite D call. In germline, CDR1 is SGDLS, CDR2 YYNGEE. The V gene lost 0 bases and the J gene lost 4 bases, with 13 bases spanning the gap. This CDR3 spans 15 amino acids. Here the CDR3 reads CASSVGQELLYGYTF. Written as DNA, the CDR3 is TGTGCCAGCAGCGTAGGGCAGGAACTACTCTATGGCTACACCTTC. The full variable domain, completed using reference TRBV9 and TRBJ1-2, is DSGVTQTPKHLITATGQRVTLRCSPRSGDLSVYWYQQSLDQGLQFLIQYYNGEERAKGNILERFSAQQFPDLHSELNLSSLELGDSALYFCASSVGQELLYGYTFGSGTRLTVV.

This clonotype has more than one count but fewer than ten. The chain employs TRBV7-3 and TRBJ2-7; tentative D call: TRBD2 (6 bases). The CDR3 spans 13 residues. V was clipped by 5 bases and J by 7 bases, with 15 bases between them. In germline, CDR1 is SGHTA, CDR2 FQGTGA. CDR3 DNA sequence: TGTGCCAGCAGCCTGCGGGGACTCGGGGAGCAGTACTTC. Its protein is CASSLRGLGEQYF.

This sequence joins TRBV12-3 or TRBV12-4 and TRBJ1-5; weak D call: TRBD1 (6 bases). V shed 4 bases and J shed 5 bases, with 15 bases lying between them. This CDR3 comprises 15 residues. The CDR3 spells CASSWGTGIHQPQHF. The CDR3 DNA reads as TGTGCCAGCAGTTGGGGTACAGGGATACATCAGCCCCAGCATTTT.

This clonotype was recorded once. This clone may be a read error of a much larger clone one base away. The chain has TRBV12-3 or TRBV12-4 and TRBJ1-5; D gene ambiguous. The CDR3 runs to 14 residues. The CDR3 spells CAGSSRSPARPQHF. The CDR3 coding sequence is TGTGCCGGCAGTTCAAGGTCGCCAGCTCGGCCCCAGCATTTT.

This clonotype was observed many times. Germline is not matched at one junction end, which may reflect a read error. The V and J genes are TRBV5-1 and TRBJ2-5; no clear D gene. CDR3 length: 13 amino acids. Germline V gene data show CDR1 as SGHRS and CDR2 as YFSETQ. Written as DNA, the CDR3 is TGTGCCAGCAGTTTGGGCGGCTGGGAGACCCAGTACTTC. Protein sequence: CASSLGGWETQYF.

The chain employs TRBV28 and TRBJ2-5; TRBD2 matches 7 bases. The last part of the DNA fits TRBJ2-7 better; the J call may be wrong. CDR3 size: 16 residues. Germline V gene sequence: CDR1 MDHEN, CDR2 SYDVKM. CDR3 residues: CASLSGGDKNPYEQYF. In DNA form, the CDR3 reads TGTGCCAGCCTTTCGGGGGGAGACAAGAATCCCTACGAGCAGTACTTC.

This clonotype was picked up one time. The chain recombines TRBV4-3 with TRBJ2-7; the D gene is possibly TRBD1 (5 bases). The CDR3 loop spans 13 amino acids. V gave up 2 bases and J gave up 4 bases, with 9 bases separating them. Per the germline V gene, CDR1 is LGHNA and CDR2 is YSLEER. The CDR3 DNA reads as TGCGCCAGCAGCCAAACGACAGAATACGAGCAGTACTTC. Translated: CASSQTTEYEQYF.

As DNA, the CDR3 is TGTGCCAGCAGTGGCCTAGGACAGGGAAAAGAGACCCAGTACTTC. The encoded protein is CASSGLGQGKETQYF. The chain is built from TRBV2 and TRBJ2-5; 8 positions agree with TRBD1. This CDR3 has 15 residues. CDR1 SNHLY and CDR2 FYNNEI come from the germline V gene. The V and J ends lost 4 bases and 3 bases, in that order; junction bases with no gene match: 7. Supplemented by reference TRBV2 and TRBJ2-5, the full variable domain reads EPEVTQTPSHQVTQMGQEVILRCVPISNHLYFYWYRQILGQKVEFLVSFYNNEISEKSEIFDDQFSVERPDGSNFTLKIRSTKLEDSAMYFCASSGLGQGKETQYFGPGTRLLVL.

There are a few counts of this clonotype. The chain carries TRBV10-3 and TRBJ2-7; D is unresolved. The CDR3 extends over 13 amino acids. The germline CDR1 and CDR2 sequences are ENHRY and SYGVKD. The ends were cut back, 11 bases at V and 0 bases at J, with 14 bases in the middle. The CDR3 loop is CAVTTANSYEQYF. The CDR3 nucleotides read TGTGCCGTTACCACAGCGAACTCCTACGAGCAGTACTTC.

The chain uses TRBV9 and TRBJ2-3; 8 bases are a match to TRBD2. CDR1 is SGDLS and CDR2 is YYNGEE in the germline V gene. With V trimmed by 6 bases and J by 5 bases, 14 bases remained unmatched. This CDR3 has 16 amino acids. The CDR3 loop is CASNLEAGGILDTQYF. CDR3 bases: TGTGCCAGCAATTTGGAGGCGGGGGGCATATTAGATACGCAGTATTTT.

The chain carries TRBV12-3 or TRBV12-4 and TRBJ1-2; D call uncertain. This CDR3 spans 11 amino acids. Trimming took off 7 bases at V and 7 bases at J, with 10 bases between the two ends. CDR3 sequence: CASILGGGYTF. The CDR3 DNA sequence: TGTGCCAGCATCCTAGGTGGTGGCTACACCTTC.

In its sample, this clonotype was seen a few times. The J gene is TRBJ2-1, the V gene TRBV5-1, with TRBD2 matching 7 bases. The V gene end was trimmed by 0 bases and the J gene end by 4 bases; junction bases not matched to a gene: 7. Germline V gives CDR1 SGHRS, CDR2 YFSETQ. The CDR3 extends over 16 amino acids. The CDR3 sequence: CASSLVLAGEYNEQFF. The CDR3 region has the DNA TGCGCCAGCAGCTTGGTCCTCGCGGGGGAGTACAATGAGCAGTTCTTC.

The table lists this clonotype with many counts. This sequence joins TRBV9 and TRBJ2-4; 9 nucleotides agree with TRBD2. Per germline, CDR1 SGDLS and CDR2 YYNGEE. Trimming took 4 bases from V and 4 from J; bases not matched to a gene: 9. The CDR3 spans 16 residues. The CDR3 sequence is CASSSYSGGVKNIQYF. The CDR3, as DNA: TGTGCCAGCAGCTCCTATAGCGGGGGCGTAAAAAACATTCAGTACTTC.

This clonotype was seen a handful of times. V and J are TRBV12-3 or TRBV12-4 and TRBJ1-1; no firm D call. CDR3 size: 13 residues. V lost 8 bases and J 1 base, leaving 11 bases between the germline ends. CDR3 DNA sequence: TGTGCCAGCCAGTTTGGGAGGAACACTGAAGCTTTCTTT. Translating gives CASQFGRNTEAFF.

This clonotype showed up many times. The chain is built from TRBV12-3 or TRBV12-4 and TRBJ2-3, with 8 bases aligning to TRBD1. V lost 10 bases and J lost 4; bases outside the gene matches: 10. This CDR3 is built from 14 residues. The CDR3 is CATGRGPPADTQYF. DNA for the CDR3: TGTGCCACCGGCAGGGGGCCACCGGCAGATACGCAGTATTTT.